This T cell receptor beta chain was sequenced for a study of blood T cell repertoires in COVID-19. Whole-study context: The United States, Italy and Spain provided the acute and convalescent COVID-19 samples. T cells, B-cell-depleted T cells, or PBMCs provided the cDNA or gDNA that served as material.

Assay used: immunoSEQ multiplex PCR; TCRdb lists only in-frame clones, some missing. Of under 300,000 clones listed, 70% to 80% are singletons. The CDR3 extends over 17 amino acids. V trimming: 0 bases; J trimming: 6 bases; junction bases outside the gene matches: 8. Germline values: CDR1 SGHRS, CDR2 YFSETQ. The rearrangement links TRBV5-1 to TRBJ2-1; 11 bases are a match to TRBD2. The TCR originated in a woman at least 80 years old with acute or convalescent COVID-19. Sequences were obtained from peripheral blood. The CDR3 is CASSLVSGRASGNEQFF. The CDR3 DNA reads as TGCGCCAGCAGCTTGGTTAGCGGGAGGGCCTCGGGCAATGAGCAGTTCTTC.